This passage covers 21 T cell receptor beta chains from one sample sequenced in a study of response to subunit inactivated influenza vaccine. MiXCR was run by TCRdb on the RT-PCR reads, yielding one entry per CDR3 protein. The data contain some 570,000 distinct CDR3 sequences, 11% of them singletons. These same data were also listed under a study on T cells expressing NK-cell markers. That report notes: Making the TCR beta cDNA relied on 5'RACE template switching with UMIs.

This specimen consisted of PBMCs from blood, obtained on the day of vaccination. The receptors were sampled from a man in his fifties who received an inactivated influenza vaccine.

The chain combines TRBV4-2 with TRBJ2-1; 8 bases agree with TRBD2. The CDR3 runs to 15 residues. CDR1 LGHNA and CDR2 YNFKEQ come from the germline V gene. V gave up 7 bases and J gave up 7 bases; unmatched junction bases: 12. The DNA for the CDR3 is TGTGCCAGCACACCTACTAGCGGATCCCTTAATGAGCAGTTCTTC. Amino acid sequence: CASTPTSGSLNEQFF.

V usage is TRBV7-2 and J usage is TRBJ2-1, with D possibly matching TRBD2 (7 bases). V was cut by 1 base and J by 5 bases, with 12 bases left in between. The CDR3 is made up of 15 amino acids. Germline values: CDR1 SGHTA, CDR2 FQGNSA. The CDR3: CASSLGGGHHNEQFF. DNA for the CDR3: TGTGCCAGCAGCTTAGGGGGGGGGCATCACAATGAGCAGTTCTTC.

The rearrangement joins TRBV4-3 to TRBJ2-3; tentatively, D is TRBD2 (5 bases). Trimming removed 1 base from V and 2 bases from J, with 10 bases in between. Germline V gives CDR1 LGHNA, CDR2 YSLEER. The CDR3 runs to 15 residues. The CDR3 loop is CASSQAWEITDTQYF. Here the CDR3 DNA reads TGCGCCAGCAGCCAAGCGTGGGAGATCACAGATACGCAGTATTTT.

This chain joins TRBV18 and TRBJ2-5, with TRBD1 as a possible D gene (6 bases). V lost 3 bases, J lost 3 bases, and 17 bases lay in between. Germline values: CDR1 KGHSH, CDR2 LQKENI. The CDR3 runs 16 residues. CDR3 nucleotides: TGTGCCAGCTCACCCCTATCGGACAGAAGAAAAGAGACCCAGTACTTC. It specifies CASSPLSDRRKETQYF.

CDR3 in amino acids: CASRELAVASGEQFF. CDR3 in DNA: TGTGCCAGCAGGGAACTAGCGGTCGCATCAGGTGAGCAGTTCTTC. V and J are TRBV4-2 and TRBJ2-1; 8 bases fit TRBD2. Unmatched junction bases numbered 13, after V lost 6 bases and J lost 9 bases. Germline values: CDR1 LGHNA, CDR2 YNFKEQ. The CDR3 spans 15 residues.

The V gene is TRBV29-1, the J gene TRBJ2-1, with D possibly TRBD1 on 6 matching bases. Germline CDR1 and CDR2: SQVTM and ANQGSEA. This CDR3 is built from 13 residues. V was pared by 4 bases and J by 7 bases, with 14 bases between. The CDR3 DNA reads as TGCAGCGTTGGTGCCTCTAGGGGGAATGAGCAGTTCTTC. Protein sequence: CSVGASRGNEQFF.

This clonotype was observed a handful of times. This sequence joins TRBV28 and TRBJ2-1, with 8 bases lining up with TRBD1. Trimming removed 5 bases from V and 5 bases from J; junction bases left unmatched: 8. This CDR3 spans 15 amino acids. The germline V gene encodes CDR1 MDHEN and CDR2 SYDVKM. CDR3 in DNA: TGTGCCAGCAGTCAGGACAGGGAATTAGACAATGAGCAGTTCTTC. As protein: CASSQDRELDNEQFF.

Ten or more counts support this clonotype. The CDR3 sequence is CASGTGSEQFF. The CDR3 nucleotides are TGCGCCAGCGGTACAGGGAGTGAGCAGTTCTTC. The chain carries TRBV10-1 and TRBJ2-1, with D tentatively TRBD1 (6 bases). This CDR3 is built from 11 residues. Germline CDR1 is WNHNN and CDR2 is SYGVQD (reference sequence). Trimming left V 8 bases short and J 9 bases short, with 11 bases between.

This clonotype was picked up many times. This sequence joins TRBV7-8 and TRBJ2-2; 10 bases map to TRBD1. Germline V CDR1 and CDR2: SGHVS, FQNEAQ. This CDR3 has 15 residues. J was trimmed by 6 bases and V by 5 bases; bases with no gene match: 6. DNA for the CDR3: TGTGCCAGCAGCCCGTACGGACAGGGGGCCGGGGAGCTGTTTTTT. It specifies CASSPYGQGAGELFF. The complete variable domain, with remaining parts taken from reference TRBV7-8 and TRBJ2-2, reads GAGVSQSPRYKVAKRGQDVALRCDPISGHVSLFWYQQALGQGPEFLTYFQNEAQLDKSGLPSDRFFAERPEGSVSTLKIQRTQQEDSAVYLCASSPYGQGAGELFFGEGSRLTVL.

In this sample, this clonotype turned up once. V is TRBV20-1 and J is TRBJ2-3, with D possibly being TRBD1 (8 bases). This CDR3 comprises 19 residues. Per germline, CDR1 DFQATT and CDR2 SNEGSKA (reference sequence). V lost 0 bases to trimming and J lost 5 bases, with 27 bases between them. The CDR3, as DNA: TGCAGTGCTAGAGATGGTGACAGGGGCCTTACGGGGGGAAGAGATACGCAGTATTTT. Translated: CSARDGDRGLTGGRDTQYF.

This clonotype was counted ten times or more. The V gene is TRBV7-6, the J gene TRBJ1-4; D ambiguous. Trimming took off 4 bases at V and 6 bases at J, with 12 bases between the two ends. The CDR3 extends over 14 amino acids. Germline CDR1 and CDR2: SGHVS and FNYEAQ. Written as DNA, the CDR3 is TGTGCCAGCAGCTCAGAGCCCTACGATGAAAAACTGTTTTTT. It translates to CASSSEPYDEKLFF.

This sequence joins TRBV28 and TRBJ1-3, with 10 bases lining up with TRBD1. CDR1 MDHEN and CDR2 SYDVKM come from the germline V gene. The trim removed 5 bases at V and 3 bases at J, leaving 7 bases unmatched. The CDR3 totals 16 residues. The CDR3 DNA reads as TGTGCCAGCAGTCCCCTCGGACAGGGGGGTGGAAACACCATATATTTT. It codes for CASSPLGQGGGNTIYF.

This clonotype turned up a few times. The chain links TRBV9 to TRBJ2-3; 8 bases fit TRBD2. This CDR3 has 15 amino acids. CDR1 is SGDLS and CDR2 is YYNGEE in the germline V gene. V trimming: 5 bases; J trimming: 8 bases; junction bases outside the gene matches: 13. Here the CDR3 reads CASSERGGSLTTQYF. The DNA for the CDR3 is TGTGCCAGCAGTGAACGCGGGGGGAGTCTTACTACGCAGTATTTT. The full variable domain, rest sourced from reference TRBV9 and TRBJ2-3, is DSGVTQTPKHLITATGQRVTLRCSPRSGDLSVYWYQQSLDQGLQFLIQYYNGEERAKGNILERFSAQQFPDLHSELNLSSLELGDSALYFCASSERGGSLTTQYFGPGTRLTVL.

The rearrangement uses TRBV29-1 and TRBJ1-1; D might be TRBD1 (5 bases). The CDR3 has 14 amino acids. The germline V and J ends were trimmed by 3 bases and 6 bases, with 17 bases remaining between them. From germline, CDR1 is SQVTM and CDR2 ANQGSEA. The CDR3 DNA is TGCAGCGTTGATGTAGGGATTCAAGGGGCTGAAGCTTTCTTT. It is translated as CSVDVGIQGAEAFF.

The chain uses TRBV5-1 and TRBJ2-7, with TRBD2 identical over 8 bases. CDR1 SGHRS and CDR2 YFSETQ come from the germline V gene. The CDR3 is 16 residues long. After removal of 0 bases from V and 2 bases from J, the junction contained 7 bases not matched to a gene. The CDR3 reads CASSLGQPGLAYEQYF. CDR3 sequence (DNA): TGCGCCAGCAGCTTGGGTCAACCGGGACTAGCCTACGAGCAGTACTTC. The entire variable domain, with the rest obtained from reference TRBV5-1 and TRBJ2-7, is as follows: KAGVTQTPRYLIKTRGQQVTLSCSPISGHRSVSWYQQTPGQGLQFLFEYFSETQRNKGNFPGRFSGRQFSNSRSEMNVSTLELGDSALYLCASSLGQPGLAYEQYFGPGTRLTVT.

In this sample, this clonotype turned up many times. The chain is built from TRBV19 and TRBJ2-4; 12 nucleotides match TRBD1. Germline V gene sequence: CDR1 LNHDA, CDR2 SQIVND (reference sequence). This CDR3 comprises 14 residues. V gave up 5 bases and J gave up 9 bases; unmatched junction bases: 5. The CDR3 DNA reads TGTGCCAGTAGTCCCGGGACAGGGGGCGTCATTCAGTACTTC. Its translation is CASSPGTGGVIQYF. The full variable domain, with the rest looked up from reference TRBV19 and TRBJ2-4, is DGGITQSPKYLFRKEGQNVTLSCEQNLNHDAMYWYRQDPGQGLRLIYYSQIVNDFQKGDIAEGYSVSREKKESFPLTVTSAQKNPTAFYLCASSPGTGGVIQYFGAGTRLSVL.

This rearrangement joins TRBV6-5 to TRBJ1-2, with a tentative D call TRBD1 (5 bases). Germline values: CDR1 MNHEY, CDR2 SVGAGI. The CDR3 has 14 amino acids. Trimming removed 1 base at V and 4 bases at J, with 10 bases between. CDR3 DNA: TGTGCCAGCAGTTACTTGGGACCCGGCTATGGCTACACCTTC. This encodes CASSYLGPGYGYTF.

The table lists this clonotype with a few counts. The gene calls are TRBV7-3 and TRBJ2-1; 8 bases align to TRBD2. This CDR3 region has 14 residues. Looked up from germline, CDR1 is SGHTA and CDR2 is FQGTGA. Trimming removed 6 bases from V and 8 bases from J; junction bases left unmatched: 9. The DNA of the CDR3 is TGTGCCAGCAGTTCCCCGGGAGGGCCCCATGAGCAGTTCTTC. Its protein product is CASSSPGGPHEQFF.

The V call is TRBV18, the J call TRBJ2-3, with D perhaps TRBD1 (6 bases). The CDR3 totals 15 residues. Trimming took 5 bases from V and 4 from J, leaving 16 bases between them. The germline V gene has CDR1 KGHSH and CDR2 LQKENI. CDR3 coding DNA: TGTGCCAGCTCATACGGGACAAGGTTCGCAGATACGCAGTATTTT. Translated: CASSYGTRFADTQYF.

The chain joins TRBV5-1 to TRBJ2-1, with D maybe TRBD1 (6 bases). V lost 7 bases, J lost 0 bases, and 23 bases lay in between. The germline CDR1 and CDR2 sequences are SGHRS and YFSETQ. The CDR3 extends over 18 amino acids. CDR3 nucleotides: TGCGCCAGCGGATTACAGGGTCAAGGGTACGGCTCCTACAATGAGCAGTTCTTC. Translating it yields CASGLQGQGYGSYNEQFF.

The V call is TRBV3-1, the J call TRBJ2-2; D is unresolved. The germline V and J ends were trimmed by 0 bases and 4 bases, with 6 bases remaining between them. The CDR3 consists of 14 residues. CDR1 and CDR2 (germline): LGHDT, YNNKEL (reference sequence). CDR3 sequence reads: CASSQETFTGELFF. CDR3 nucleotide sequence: TGTGCCAGCAGCCAAGAAACTTTCACCGGGGAGCTGTTTTTT.